These 12 T cell receptor beta chains came from one sample sequenced in a study of post-analysis software for immune sequencing data. Study-wide results and limits: In patients, TRBV5-6, TRBV5-1 and TRBV20-1 belonged to four or five TRBV segments found more frequently than in controls.

The TCR beta cDNA libraries carried unique molecular identifiers. TCRdb re-called the PCR reads through MiXCR, storing one row per CDR3 protein. Of about 430,000 distinct CDR3 sequences in the sample, approximately 37% are singletons; the top ten hold less than 8%. No antigen has been identified for these receptors. Sequenced material: blood. All receptors come from a girl aged 2-10 years with multiple sclerosis.

This clonotype was counted a few times. The chain has TRBV5-1 and TRBJ1-5; possibly TRBD1 for D (5 bases). This CDR3 has 16 residues. Looked up from germline, CDR1 is SGHRS and CDR2 is YFSETQ. Trimming removed 1 base at V and 1 base at J, with 12 bases between. CDR3 sequence: CASSLTGDSSNQPQHF. CDR3 bases: TGCGCCAGCAGCTTGACGGGGGATTCGAGCAATCAGCCCCAGCATTTT.

On this clonotype: This CDR3 fails to terminate in the conserved phenylalanine or tryptophan, so it likely reflects a read error. The gene calls are TRBV29-1 and TRBJ2-1; TRBD1 or TRBD2 may be the D gene (7 bases each). The CDR3 extends over 14 amino acids. The V end was cut by 7 bases, the J end by 2 bases, with 15 bases between. Germline-derived CDR1 and CDR2 are SQVTM and ANQGSEA. CDR3 protein: CSGGGTETYNEQFV. Here the CDR3 DNA reads TGCAGCGGGGGAGGGACAGAGACCTACAATGAGCAGTTCGTC.

This clonotype came up a few times. The V and J genes are TRBV7-3 and TRBJ1-2; 9 nucleotides match TRBD1. After removal of 5 bases from V and 6 bases from J, the junction contained 10 bases not matched to a gene. Looked up from germline, CDR1 is SGHTA and CDR2 is FQGTGA. CDR3 size: 15 residues. The CDR3 spells CASSPAHRTGDGYTF. CDR3 nucleotide sequence: TGTGCCAGCAGCCCGGCTCATCGGACAGGGGATGGCTACACCTTC.

This clonotype was detected a few times. The junction does not match germline at one end; this may be a read error. The chain combines TRBV19 with TRBJ2-7; 8 bases match TRBD1. Germline CDR1 and CDR2: LNHDA and SQIVND (reference sequence). The CDR3 has 15 amino acids. The CDR3 loop reads CASSMGQAGSYEQYF. The DNA of the CDR3 is TGCGCCAGTAGTATGGGACAGGCTGGCTCCTACGAGCAGTACTTC.

This clonotype has just a few counts. The chain is built from TRBV12-3 or TRBV12-4 and TRBJ1-4; the D is unclear. The length of the CDR3 is 13 residues. Trimming left V 3 bases short and J 8 bases short, with 10 bases between. CDR3 protein: CASSFGGLEKLFF. The CDR3 DNA sequence: TGTGCCAGCAGTTTCGGAGGGTTAGAAAAACTGTTTTTT.

This clonotype showed up just a few times. This chain links TRBV7-6 with TRBJ2-1; 8 nucleotides line up with TRBD1. Trimming at V came to 1 base and at J to 6 bases, leaving 2 bases not matched to a gene. Germline CDR1 is SGHVS and CDR2 is FNYEAQ. The CDR3 totals 14 residues. CDR3 loop: CASSLGTGTNEQFF. DNA for the CDR3: TGTGCCAGCAGCTTAGGGACAGGGACCAATGAGCAGTTCTTC.

This chain joins TRBV24-1 and TRBJ1-2; the match to TRBD1 covers 11 bases. With V trimmed by 4 bases and J by 8 bases, 5 bases remained unmatched. Germline lookup yields CDR1 KGHDR and CDR2 SFDVKD. The CDR3 covers 14 residues. For the CDR3, the DNA is TGTGCCACCAGTGACCCGGACAGGGGGCAAGGCTACACCTTC. Translated: CATSDPDRGQGYTF.

The J gene is TRBJ2-7, the V gene TRBV7-3; 9 nucleotides align to TRBD1. CDR1 SGHTA and CDR2 FQGTGA come from the germline V gene. The trim removed 5 bases at V and 6 bases at J, leaving 8 bases unmatched. This CDR3 comprises 14 residues. CDR3 sequence reads: CASSIAGQGGEQYF. The CDR3, as DNA: TGTGCCAGCAGCATCGCGGGACAGGGTGGCGAGCAGTACTTC.

The chain has TRBV7-6 and TRBJ2-5; 13 bases line up with TRBD2. CDR1 and CDR2 from the germline V gene are SGHVS and FNYEAQ. The CDR3 has 16 residues. J was trimmed by 2 bases and V by 3 bases; bases with no gene match: 3. This CDR3 is CASSLRTSGSQETQYF. DNA for the CDR3: TGTGCCAGCAGCTTGCGGACTAGCGGGAGTCAAGAGACCCAGTACTTC. Looking up the rest from reference TRBV7-6 and TRBJ2-5 gives the full variable domain: GAGVSQSPRYKVTKRGQDVALRCDPISGHVSLYWYRQALGQGPEFLTYFNYEAQQDKSGLPNDRFSAERPEGSISTLTIQRTEQRDSAMYRCASSLRTSGSQETQYFGPGTRLLVL.

The rearrangement joins TRBV12-3 or TRBV12-4 to TRBJ2-7, with D possibly being TRBD2 (6 bases). CDR3 length equals 16 residues. Trimming stripped 6 bases from V and 7 bases from J, with 25 bases between. Written as DNA, the CDR3 is TGTGCCAGCAGGCAGACCAGACTAGGTAGTTACAATGAGCAGTACTTC. Amino acid sequence: CASRQTRLGSYNEQYF.

The rearrangement uses TRBV15 and TRBJ1-5, with a tentative D call TRBD1 (6 bases). Trimming pared 0 bases from V and 4 bases from J, leaving 16 bases between. The CDR3 spans 17 residues. Germline values: CDR1 LNHNV, CDR2 YYDKDF (reference sequence). CDR3: CATSREPFITGNQPQHF. Written as DNA, the CDR3 is TGTGCCACCAGCAGAGAACCTTTCATTACAGGGAATCAGCCCCAGCATTTT. Full variable domain (missing parts from reference TRBV15 and TRBJ1-5): DAMVIQNPRYQVTQFGKPVTLSCSQTLNHNVMYWYQQKSSQAPKLLFHYYDKDFNNEADTPDNFQSRRPNTSFCFLDIRSPGLGDTAMYLCATSREPFITGNQPQHFGDGTRLSIL.

This sequence joins TRBV28 and TRBJ2-5; D is ambiguous. Per the germline V gene, CDR1 is MDHEN and CDR2 is SYDVKM. The CDR3 is 14 amino acids. Trimming left V 6 bases short and J 5 bases short, with 16 bases between. CDR3 loop: CASSDHHKGETQYF. CDR3 bases: TGTGCCAGCAGCGATCACCATAAAGGGGAGACCCAGTACTTC.